These 18 T cell receptor beta chains came from one sample sequenced in a study of cytomegalovirus exposure and HLA in healthy donors. PCR amplification relied on 60 Vbeta primers (plus 13 Jbeta primers). The table came from immunoSEQ multiplex PCR; TCRdb's copy has only in-frame clones and leaves some out. The table includes 65,000 to 95,000 clones, under 80% detected once. Sequencing was carried out using PBMCs. The source of these receptors is a male donor in good health and CMV-seropositive.

The chain couples TRBV13 to TRBJ1-5, with D hard to call. The V end lost 2 bases, the J end lost 7 bases, and 9 bases lay between the germline ends. The CDR3 is 13 residues long. CDR1 and CDR2 (germline): PRHDT, FYEKMQ (reference sequence). The DNA of the CDR3 is TGTGCCAGCAGCTTACGGGTAGGCCAGCCCCAGCATTTT. Its protein is CASSLRVGQPQHF. Variable domain in full (rest from reference TRBV13 and TRBJ1-5): AAGVIQSPRHLIKEKRETATLKCYPIPRHDTVYWYQQGPGQDPQFLISFYEKMQSDKGSIPDRFSAQQFSDYHSELNMSSLELGDSALYFCASSLRVGQPQHFGDGTRLSIL.

This clone was observed a handful of times. The genes are TRBV5-1 and TRBJ1-6, with D possibly being TRBD1 (6 bases). CDR3 length: 17 amino acids. The germline V gene has CDR1 SGHRS and CDR2 YFSETQ. V lost 0 bases and J lost 2, with 12 bases in between. CDR3: CASSLAGGAPYNSPLHF. In DNA, the CDR3 is TGCGCCAGCAGCTTGGCCGGGGGGGCCCCCTATAATTCACCCCTCCACTTT.

The chain employs TRBV2 and TRBJ1-3; no clear D gene. This CDR3 region has 15 residues. Trimming took off 9 bases at V and 0 bases at J, with 15 bases between the two ends. Germline V lookup: CDR1 SNHLY, CDR2 FYNNEI. The DNA for the CDR3 is TGTGCCAGGGAACATCCCTCGGGCTCTGGAAACACCATATATTTT. It translates to CAREHPSGSGNTIYF.

This clone was observed a handful of times. The rearrangement joins TRBV5-8 to TRBJ1-1, with 7 bases lining up with TRBD1. This CDR3 comprises 17 residues. Trimming removed 4 bases from V and 4 bases from J; junction bases left unmatched: 16. CDR1 is SGHTS, CDR2 YDEGEE, per germline. CDR3 residues: CASSTGQSREGSTEAFF. The DNA of the CDR3 is TGTGCCAGCAGCACGGGACAGAGCCGGGAGGGAAGCACTGAAGCTTTCTTT.

This clone occurred a few times. The chain links TRBV5-4 to TRBJ1-1, with 8 nucleotides matching TRBD1. Per germline, CDR1 SGHNT and CDR2 YYREEE (reference sequence). Losses at the gene ends were 5 bases for V and 0 bases for J; bases not matched to a gene: 6. This CDR3 spans 15 amino acids. The CDR3 sequence is CASRSTGGMNTEAFF. The CDR3 DNA reads as TGTGCCAGCAGGTCCACAGGGGGGATGAACACTGAAGCTTTCTTT.

A word on this clone: This specimen includes other DNA sequences encoding the same CDR3. The chain employs TRBV5-4 and TRBJ1-4; 9 nucleotides line up with TRBD1. The CDR3 extends over 14 amino acids. Losses at the gene ends were 5 bases for V and 7 bases for J; bases not matched to a gene: 6. CDR1 and CDR2 (germline): SGHNT, YYREEE (reference sequence). CDR3 amino acids: CASSLQGAGEKLFF. DNA for the CDR3: TGTGCCAGCAGTTTACAGGGGGCGGGTGAAAAACTGTTTTTT.

The rearrangement links TRBV6-6 to TRBJ2-7; 10 nucleotides align to TRBD2. J lost 6 bases, V lost 5 bases, and 10 bases had no gene match. The germline CDR1 and CDR2 sequences are MNHNY and SVGAGI (reference sequence). The CDR3 sequence is 15 residues long. CDR3 nucleotides: TGTGCCAGCAGTACCGGGGATAGCGGGAGGTCCGAGCAGTACTTC. This codes for CASSTGDSGRSEQYF.

This clone was seen only a few times. The CDR3 loop is CASSLDRRNTEAFF. The CDR3 bases are TGTGCCAGCAGCCTCGACAGGAGGAACACTGAAGCTTTCTTT. V is TRBV7-2 and J is TRBJ1-1; a weak D match, TRBD1 (6 bases). The CDR3 is 14 amino acids. The germline V and J ends were trimmed by 5 bases and 1 base, with 11 bases remaining between them. The V gene's germline CDR1 is SGHTA and CDR2 FQGNSA.

The chain recombines TRBV6-1 with TRBJ1-4; the D gene is possibly TRBD1 (6 bases). The CDR3 has 16 residues. In germline, CDR1 is MNHNS, CDR2 SASEGT. Trimming cost V 3 bases and J 0 bases, with 11 bases left between them. In DNA, the CDR3 is TGTGCCAGCAGTGAGACGCCAGGGGCAACTAATGAAAAACTGTTTTTT. Amino acid sequence: CASSETPGATNEKLFF.

The rearrangement joins TRBV5-4 to TRBJ2-3; TRBD1 is a possible D gene (6 bases). This CDR3 comprises 13 residues. Germline-derived CDR1 and CDR2 are SGHNT and YYREEE (reference sequence). Deletions cut 3 bases from V and 5 bases from J, with 10 bases between. The CDR3 region has the DNA TGTGCCAGCAGCTCCCAGGGGAAAGATACGCAGTATTTT. This gives the protein CASSSQGKDTQYF. Full variable domain (rest looked up from reference TRBV5-4 and TRBJ2-3): ETGVTQSPTHLIKTRGQQVTLRCSSQSGHNTVSWYQQALGQGPQFIFQYYREEENGRGNFPPRFSGLQFPNYSSELNVNALELDDSALYLCASSSQGKDTQYFGPGTRLTVL.

The CDR3 loop reads CASSVAGVEDTQYF. The CDR3 region has the DNA TGTGCCAGCAGCGTAGCGGGGGTGGAAGATACGCAGTATTTT. The chain carries TRBV11-3 and TRBJ2-3; 9 nucleotides agree with TRBD2. CDR3 length equals 14 residues. The V gene's germline CDR1 is SGHNT and CDR2 YENEEA. With 5 bases clipped from V and 5 bases from J, the junction kept 5 bases outside the gene matches. The full variable domain, with the rest looked up from reference TRBV11-3 and TRBJ2-3, is EAGVVQSPRYKIIEKKQPVAFWCNPISGHNTLYWYLQNLGQGPELLIRYENEEAVDDSQLPKDRFSAERLKGVDSTLKIQPAELGDSAVYLCASSVAGVEDTQYFGPGTRLTVL.

This chain links TRBV5-6 with TRBJ2-7; 7 bases fit TRBD1. CDR3 length: 13 amino acids. Germline V gene data show CDR1 as SGHDT and CDR2 as YYEEEE. With 0 bases clipped from V and 4 bases from J, the junction kept 1 base outside the gene matches. The CDR3 DNA sequence: TGTGCCAGCAGCTTGGGGGGACAGTACGAGCAGTACTTC. Amino acid sequence: CASSLGGQYEQYF.

The V gene is TRBV6-5, the J gene TRBJ1-1; D not resolved. CDR1 MNHEY and CDR2 SVGAGI come from the germline V gene. The CDR3 contains 14 residues. V was trimmed by 2 bases and J by 2 bases, leaving 9 bases between them. The CDR3 bases are TGTGCCAGCAGTTACGCGGCACCCAACACTGAAGCTTTCTTT. This encodes CASSYAAPNTEAFF.

The chain uses TRBV27 and TRBJ2-7; tentatively, D is TRBD1 (5 bases). V shed 0 bases and J shed 5 bases, with 8 bases lying between them. The CDR3 is 13 residues long. Looked up from germline, CDR1 is MNHEY and CDR2 is SMNVEV (reference sequence). CDR3 residues: CASSLSRAHEQYF. The DNA for the CDR3 is TGTGCCAGCAGTTTATCCAGGGCCCACGAGCAGTACTTC.

V and J are TRBV4-1 and TRBJ1-2; D may be TRBD1 (6 bases). This CDR3 region has 14 residues. Trimming left V 1 base short and J 8 bases short, with 14 bases between. Germline V gene lookup returns CDR1 MGHRA and CDR2 YSYEKL. CDR3 in amino acids: CASSQARGGQGYTF. In nucleotides, the CDR3 is TGCGCCAGCAGCCAAGCTCGCGGGGGGCAAGGCTACACCTTC.

This clone has only one observation. The gene calls are TRBV11-1 and TRBJ2-7, with a possible D match to TRBD2 (7 bases). The germline V gene encodes CDR1 SGHAT and CDR2 FQDESV (reference sequence). V was clipped by 5 bases and J by 2 bases, with 16 bases between them. This CDR3 has 15 residues. The DNA for the CDR3 is TGTGCCAGCAGCCCCCGGAGGGGGGGTGCCTACGAGCAGTACTTC. Encoded protein: CASSPRRGGAYEQYF.

The chain combines TRBV5-1 with TRBJ1-2, with 10 nucleotides matching TRBD1. This CDR3 is 15 amino acids long. With V trimmed by 7 bases and J by 5 bases, 11 bases remained unmatched. Germline-derived CDR1 and CDR2 are SGHRS and YFSETQ. CDR3 nucleotides: TGCGCCAGCGTACCGGGACAGGGGATTTTATATGGCTACACCTTC. It yields the protein CASVPGQGILYGYTF.

This clone has just one count. V and J are TRBV2 and TRBJ2-2; possibly TRBD1 for D (6 bases). The CDR3 has 17 amino acids. CDR1 and CDR2 from the germline V gene are SNHLY and FYNNEI. Trimming removed 3 bases at V and 0 bases at J, with 14 bases between. CDR3 DNA sequence: TGTGCCAGCAGTGATTCACAGGGTGTCGCGAACACCGGGGAGCTGTTTTTT. Translation gives CASSDSQGVANTGELFF.